Below, 9 T cell receptor beta chains from the same sample are listed, as sequenced in a study of blood T cell repertoires in COVID-19. Sequencing used immunoSEQ multiplex PCR; TCRdb keeps in-frame clones, though not all of them. The sample contains around 180,000 clones, 84% of which appear only once. The sequencing sample was made of PBMCs or T cells enriched from blood (not recorded which). The receptors stem from a man over 45 who had recovered from COVID-19.

The chain couples TRBV3-1 (or the pseudogene TRBV3-2) to TRBJ2-3, with 7 bases lining up with TRBD1. V shed 2 bases and J 3 bases; nucleotides not matched to a gene: 8. Looked up from germline, CDR1 is LGHDT and CDR2 is YNNKEL (reference sequence). This CDR3 is built from 16 residues. CDR3 in amino acids: CASSQLRDSLTDTQYF. The CDR3 DNA sequence: TGTGCCAGCAGCCAACTCCGGGACAGTCTAACAGATACGCAGTATTTT.

This clone occurred a few times. This chain uses TRBV5-1 with TRBJ2-5; tentatively, D is TRBD2 (6 bases). This CDR3 comprises 12 residues. Trimming removed 2 bases from V and 5 bases from J, with 7 bases in between. CDR1 SGHRS and CDR2 YFSETQ come from the germline V gene. This CDR3 reads CASSFRGETQYF. For the CDR3, the DNA is TGCGCCAGCAGCTTCCGGGGGGAGACCCAGTACTTC. Full variable domain (missing parts from reference TRBV5-1 and TRBJ2-5): KAGVTQTPRYLIKTRGQQVTLSCSPISGHRSVSWYQQTPGQGLQFLFEYFSETQRNKGNFPGRFSGRQFSNSRSEMNVSTLELGDSALYLCASSFRGETQYFGPGTRLLVL.

V usage is TRBV3-1 (or the pseudogene TRBV3-2) and J usage is TRBJ2-2; TRBD1 might be the D (5 bases). Germline V lookup: CDR1 LGHDT, CDR2 YNNKEL (reference sequence). Deletions cut 8 bases from V and 3 bases from J, with 7 bases between. The CDR3 runs to 12 residues. The CDR3 protein is CASSRDTGELFF. The DNA of the CDR3 is TGTGCCAGCTCCAGGGACACCGGGGAGCTGTTTTTT.

This chain joins TRBV4-1 and TRBJ1-4; D call uncertain. This CDR3 has 13 amino acids. Germline V gene lookup returns CDR1 MGHRA and CDR2 YSYEKL. The V gene lost 8 bases and the J gene lost 8 bases, with 15 bases spanning the gap. CDR3 loop: CASAPWAREKLFF. In DNA, the CDR3 is TGCGCCAGCGCCCCGTGGGCCCGGGAAAAACTGTTTTTT.

This sequence joins TRBV7-9 and TRBJ2-5; the match to TRBD2 covers 8 bases. With V trimmed by 5 bases and J by 5 bases, 22 bases remained unmatched. The germline V gene has CDR1 SEHNR and CDR2 FQNEAQ (reference sequence). This CDR3 comprises 19 residues. The CDR3 nucleotides are TGTGCCAGCAGCACCCTGGCCAGCGGGGGTTTTCTTGTAATTGAGACCCAGTACTTC. Residues: CASSTLASGGFLVIETQYF.

This rearrangement joins TRBV18 to TRBJ2-3; TRBD2 is a possible D gene (7 bases). This CDR3 is built from 14 residues. The V end was cut by 7 bases, the J end by 4 bases, with 15 bases between. In germline, CDR1 is KGHSH, CDR2 LQKENI. The CDR3 loop is CASFTGGPPDTQYF. The CDR3 DNA is TGTGCCAGCTTCACGGGGGGCCCACCAGATACGCAGTATTTT. Looking up the rest from reference TRBV18 and TRBJ2-3 gives the full variable domain: NAGVMQNPRHLVRRRGQEARLRCSPMKGHSHVYWYRQLPEEGLKFMVYLQKENIIDESGMPKERFSAEFPKEGPSILRIQQVVRGDSAAYFCASFTGGPPDTQYFGPGTRLTVL.

The chain has TRBV7-2 and TRBJ1-4; no clear D gene. Germline-derived CDR1 and CDR2 are SGHTA and FQGNSA. This CDR3 is 13 amino acids long. V dropped 1 base and J dropped 8 bases, with 8 bases sitting between them. The CDR3 reads CASSLVGREKLFF. CDR3 in DNA: TGTGCCAGCAGCTTAGTGGGGAGGGAAAAACTGTTTTTT.

The V call is TRBV5-1, the J call TRBJ2-7, with 10 bases that match TRBD2. Germline V gives CDR1 SGHRS, CDR2 YFSETQ. V was pared by 0 bases and J by 2 bases, with 2 bases of the junction left unmatched. This CDR3 spans 15 amino acids. CDR3 bases: TGCGCCAGCAGCTTGGGAGCGGGGGGGCCCTACGAGCAGTACTTC. It encodes CASSLGAGGPYEQYF. Full variable domain (missing parts from reference TRBV5-1 and TRBJ2-7): KAGVTQTPRYLIKTRGQQVTLSCSPISGHRSVSWYQQTPGQGLQFLFEYFSETQRNKGNFPGRFSGRQFSNSRSEMNVSTLELGDSALYLCASSLGAGGPYEQYFGPGTRLTVT.

The chain links TRBV5-4 to TRBJ2-5; TRBD2 might be the D (5 bases). V was trimmed by 1 base and J by 5 bases, leaving 12 bases between them. CDR1 SGHNT and CDR2 YYREEE come from the germline V gene (reference sequence). The CDR3 is 14 amino acids. CDR3 amino acids: CASSLSTGVETQYF. The DNA for the CDR3 is TGTGCCAGCAGCTTGTCCACCGGGGTGGAGACCCAGTACTTC.